Each of the 8 T cell receptor beta chains below was sequenced from the same sample in a study of cytomegalovirus exposure and HLA in healthy donors. Use of 60 Vbeta and 13 Jbeta primers characterized the PCR. The data were produced by immunoSEQ multiplex PCR, yet TCRdb's version contains in-frame clones alone and is incomplete. This table lists some 82,000 clones. Source material: PBMCs. The receptors stem from a woman aged 25 to 39 in good health and CMV-seronegative.

On this clone itself: At one boundary the junction diverges from the germline segment, which might be a read error. The chain employs TRBV20-1 and TRBJ1-5; possible D gene TRBD1, 6 bases. Germline CDR1 DFQATT, CDR2 SNEGSKA (reference sequence). This CDR3 has 11 residues. The CDR3 here is CSARAGQLQHF. DNA of the CDR3: TGCAGTGCGAGGGCCGGACAGCTCCAGCATTTT.

This rearrangement joins TRBV6-1 to TRBJ1-2; 9 bases line up with TRBD1. This CDR3 region has 13 residues. CDR1 is MNHNS, CDR2 SASEGT, per germline. The V and J ends lost 4 bases and 5 bases, in that order; junction bases with no gene match: 2. For the CDR3, the DNA is TGTGCCAGCAGTGCGGGACAGGGTTATGGCTACACCTTC. It translates to CASSAGQGYGYTF.

The chain employs TRBV25-1 and TRBJ2-1; possibly TRBD2 for D (5 bases). Germline CDR1 MGHDK, CDR2 SYGVNS. The CDR3 covers 13 residues. Trimming removed 6 bases at V and 6 bases at J, with 12 bases between. The CDR3 nucleotides read TGTGCCAGCAGGTACTCACGGGGCAATGAGCAGTTCTTC. Protein product: CASRYSRGNEQFF. Full variable domain (rest looked up from reference TRBV25-1 and TRBJ2-1): EADIYQTPRYLVIGTGKKITLECSQTMGHDKMYWYQQDPGMELHLIHYSYGVNSTEKGDLSSESTVSRIRTEHFPLTLESARPSHTSQYLCASRYSRGNEQFFGPGTRLTVL.

The chain links TRBV6-6 to TRBJ1-1, with 11 bases lining up with TRBD1. Germline lookup yields CDR1 MNHNY and CDR2 SVGAGI (reference sequence). Trimming took 6 bases from V and 4 from J; bases not matched to a gene: 4. CDR3 length: 14 amino acids. In DNA form, the CDR3 reads TGTGCCAGCAGAGGACAGGGGGCGCGCACTGAAGCTTTCTTT. This translates into CASRGQGARTEAFF.

The chain combines TRBV7-2 with TRBJ1-4; D possibly corresponds to TRBD1 (6 bases). V shed 5 bases and J shed 8 bases, with 15 bases lying between them. Per the germline V gene, CDR1 is SGHTA and CDR2 is FQGNSA. The CDR3 is 14 residues long. For the CDR3, the DNA is TGTGCCAGCAGCCAAGAAAGGGGGAGCGAAAAACTGTTTTTT. Amino acid sequence: CASSQERGSEKLFF.

The chain couples TRBV5-1 to TRBJ1-1; a weak D match, TRBD1 (6 bases). Germline assignment: CDR1 SGHRS and CDR2 YFSETQ. CDR3 length: 14 amino acids. V was cut by 5 bases and J by 6 bases, with 17 bases left in between. As DNA, the CDR3 is TGCGCCAGCAGGTCCGGGACACCTGGCTCTGAAGCTTTCTTT. Translating it yields CASRSGTPGSEAFF.

The gene calls are TRBV19 and TRBJ1-5; no clear D. CDR1 is LNHDA and CDR2 is SQIVND in the germline V gene (reference sequence). V was trimmed by 5 bases and J by 2 bases, leaving 13 bases between them. CDR3 length: 15 amino acids. The CDR3 nucleotides read TGTGCCAGTAGTTCCGACGGGGTAGGCAATCAGCCCCAGCATTTT. Protein sequence: CASSSDGVGNQPQHF.

The chain links TRBV12-5 to TRBJ1-5; 8 nucleotides align to TRBD1. The germline gives CDR1 LGHNT, CDR2 FRNRAP. CDR3 size: 16 residues. Trimming removed 1 base from V and 6 bases from J; junction bases left unmatched: 8. CDR3 sequence (DNA): TGTGCTAGTGGTTTGGACAGGGACAGGATTAGTCAGCCCCAGCATTTT. Translated: CASGLDRDRISQPQHF.